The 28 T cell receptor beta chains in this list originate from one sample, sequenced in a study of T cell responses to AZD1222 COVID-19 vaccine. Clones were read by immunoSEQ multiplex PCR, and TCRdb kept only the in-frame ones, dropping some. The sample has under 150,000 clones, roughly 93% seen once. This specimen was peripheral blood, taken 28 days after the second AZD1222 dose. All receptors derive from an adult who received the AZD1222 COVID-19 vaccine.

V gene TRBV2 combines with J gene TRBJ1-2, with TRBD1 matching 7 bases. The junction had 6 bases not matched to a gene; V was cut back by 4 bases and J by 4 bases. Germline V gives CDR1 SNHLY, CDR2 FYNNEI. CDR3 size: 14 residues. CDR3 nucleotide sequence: TGTGCCAGCAGTGTAACAGGGGATAGCTATGGCTACACCTTC. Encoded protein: CASSVTGDSYGYTF.

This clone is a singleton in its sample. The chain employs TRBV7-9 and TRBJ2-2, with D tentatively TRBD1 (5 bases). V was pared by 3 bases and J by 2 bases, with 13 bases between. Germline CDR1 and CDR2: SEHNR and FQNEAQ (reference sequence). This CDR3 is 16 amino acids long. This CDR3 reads CASSLAWGINTGELFF. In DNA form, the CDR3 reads TGTGCCAGCAGCTTGGCGTGGGGCATCAACACCGGGGAGCTGTTTTTT.

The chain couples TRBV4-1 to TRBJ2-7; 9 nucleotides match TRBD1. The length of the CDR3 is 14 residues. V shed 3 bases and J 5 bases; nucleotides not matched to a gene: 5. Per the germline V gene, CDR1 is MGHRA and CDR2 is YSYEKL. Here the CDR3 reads CASSQGQGVNEQYF. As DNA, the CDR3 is TGCGCCAGCAGCCAGGGACAGGGCGTCAACGAGCAGTACTTC.

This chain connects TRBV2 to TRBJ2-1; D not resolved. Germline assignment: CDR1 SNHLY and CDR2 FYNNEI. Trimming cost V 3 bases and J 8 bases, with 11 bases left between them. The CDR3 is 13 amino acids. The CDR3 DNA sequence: TGTGCCAGCAGTGATTCAGCCTGGGATGAGCAGTTCTTC. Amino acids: CASSDSAWDEQFF. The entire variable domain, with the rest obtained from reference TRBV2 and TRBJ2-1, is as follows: EPEVTQTPSHQVTQMGQEVILRCVPISNHLYFYWYRQILGQKVEFLVSFYNNEISEKSEIFDDQFSVERPDGSNFTLKIRSTKLEDSAMYFCASSDSAWDEQFFGPGTRLTVL.

CDR3 sequence: CASRGGQGETGELFF. The CDR3 DNA follows: TGTGCCAGCAGGGGGGGACAGGGGGAAACCGGGGAGCTGTTTTTT. The J gene is TRBJ2-2, the V gene TRBV6-6; TRBD1 agrees at 11 bases. J gave up 5 bases and V 6 bases, and 5 bases lay outside the gene matches. The CDR3 sequence is 15 residues long. Germline V gives CDR1 MNHNY, CDR2 SVGAGI (reference sequence).

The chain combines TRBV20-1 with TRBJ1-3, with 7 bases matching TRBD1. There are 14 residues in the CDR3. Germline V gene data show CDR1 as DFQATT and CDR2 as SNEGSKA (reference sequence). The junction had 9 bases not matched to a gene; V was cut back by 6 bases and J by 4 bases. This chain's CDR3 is CSASRGPSGNTIYF. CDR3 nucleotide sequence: TGCAGTGCCAGTAGGGGGCCTTCCGGAAACACCATATATTTT.

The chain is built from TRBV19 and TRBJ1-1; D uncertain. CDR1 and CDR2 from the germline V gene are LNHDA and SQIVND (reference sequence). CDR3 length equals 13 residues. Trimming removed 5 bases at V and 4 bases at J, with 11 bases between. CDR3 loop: CASSPPLGTEAFF. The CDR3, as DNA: TGTGCCAGTAGTCCCCCGCTGGGCACTGAAGCTTTCTTT.

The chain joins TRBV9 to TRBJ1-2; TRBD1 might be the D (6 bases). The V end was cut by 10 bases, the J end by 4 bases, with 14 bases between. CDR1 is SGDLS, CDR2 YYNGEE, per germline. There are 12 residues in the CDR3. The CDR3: CASNRDFYGYTF. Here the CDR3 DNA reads TGTGCCTCCAACAGGGATTTCTATGGCTACACCTTC.

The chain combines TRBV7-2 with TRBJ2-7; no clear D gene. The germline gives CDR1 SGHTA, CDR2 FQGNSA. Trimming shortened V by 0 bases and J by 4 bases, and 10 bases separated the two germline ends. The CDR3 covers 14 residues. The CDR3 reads CASSLASGEYEQYF. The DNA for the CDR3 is TGTGCCAGCAGCTTAGCTTCAGGAGAATACGAGCAGTACTTC. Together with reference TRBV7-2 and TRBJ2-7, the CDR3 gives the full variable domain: GAGVSQSPSNKVTEKGKDVELRCDPISGHTALYWYRQSLGQGLEFLIYFQGNSAPDKSGLPSDRFSAERTGGSVSTLTIQRTQQEDSAVYLCASSLASGEYEQYFGPGTRLTVT.

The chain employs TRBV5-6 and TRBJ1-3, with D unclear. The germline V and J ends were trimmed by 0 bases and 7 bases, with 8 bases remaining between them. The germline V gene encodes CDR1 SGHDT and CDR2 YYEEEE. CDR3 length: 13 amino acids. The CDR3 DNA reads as TGTGCCAGCAGCTTGGACGGCTGGAACACCATATATTTT. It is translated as CASSLDGWNTIYF.

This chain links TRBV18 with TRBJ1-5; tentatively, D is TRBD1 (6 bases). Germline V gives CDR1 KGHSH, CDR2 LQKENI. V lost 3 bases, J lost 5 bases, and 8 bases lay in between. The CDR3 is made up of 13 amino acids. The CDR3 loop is CASSPSGDQPQHF. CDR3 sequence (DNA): TGTGCCAGCTCACCTTCAGGGGATCAGCCCCAGCATTTT. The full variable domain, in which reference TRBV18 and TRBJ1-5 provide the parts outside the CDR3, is NAGVMQNPRHLVRRRGQEARLRCSPMKGHSHVYWYRQLPEEGLKFMVYLQKENIIDESGMPKERFSAEFPKEGPSILRIQQVVRGDSAAYFCASSPSGDQPQHFGDGTRLSIL.

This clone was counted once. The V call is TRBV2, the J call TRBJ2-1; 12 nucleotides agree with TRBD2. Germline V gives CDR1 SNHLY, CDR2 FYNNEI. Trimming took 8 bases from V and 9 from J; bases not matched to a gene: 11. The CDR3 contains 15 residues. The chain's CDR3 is CASGRGLAGGSEQFF. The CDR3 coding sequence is TGTGCCAGCGGCCGTGGGCTAGCGGGAGGGAGTGAGCAGTTCTTC.

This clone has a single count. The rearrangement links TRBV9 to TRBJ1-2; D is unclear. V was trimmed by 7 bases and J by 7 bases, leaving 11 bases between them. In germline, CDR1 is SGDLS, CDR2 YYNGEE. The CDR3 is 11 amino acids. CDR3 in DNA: TGTGCCAGCGCGGGTTATCGTGGCTACACCTTC. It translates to CASAGYRGYTF.

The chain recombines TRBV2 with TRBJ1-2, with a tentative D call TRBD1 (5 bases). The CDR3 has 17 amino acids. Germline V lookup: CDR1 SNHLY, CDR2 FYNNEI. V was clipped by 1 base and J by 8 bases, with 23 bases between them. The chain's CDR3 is CASSEEPPSWRGKGYTF. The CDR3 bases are TGTGCCAGCAGTGAAGAACCACCCTCCTGGAGGGGTAAAGGCTACACCTTC.

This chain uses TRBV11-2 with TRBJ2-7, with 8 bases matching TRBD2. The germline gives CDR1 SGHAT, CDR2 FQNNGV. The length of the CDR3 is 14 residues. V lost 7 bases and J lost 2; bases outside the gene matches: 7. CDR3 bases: TGTGCCAGCAACCTACTAGCGGCTACCTACGAGCAGTACTTC. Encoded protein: CASNLLAATYEQYF.

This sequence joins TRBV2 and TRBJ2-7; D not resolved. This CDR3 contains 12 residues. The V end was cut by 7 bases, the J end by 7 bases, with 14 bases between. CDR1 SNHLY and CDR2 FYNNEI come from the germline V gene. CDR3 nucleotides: TGTGCCAGCAATGTAATAGATGGGGAGCAGTACTTC. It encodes CASNVIDGEQYF.

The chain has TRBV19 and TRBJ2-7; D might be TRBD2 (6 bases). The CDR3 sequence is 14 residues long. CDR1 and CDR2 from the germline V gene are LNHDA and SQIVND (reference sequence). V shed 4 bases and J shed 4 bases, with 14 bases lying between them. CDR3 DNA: TGTGCCAGTAGTACCCGGGAGACTGGGTACGAGCAGTACTTC. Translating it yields CASSTRETGYEQYF.

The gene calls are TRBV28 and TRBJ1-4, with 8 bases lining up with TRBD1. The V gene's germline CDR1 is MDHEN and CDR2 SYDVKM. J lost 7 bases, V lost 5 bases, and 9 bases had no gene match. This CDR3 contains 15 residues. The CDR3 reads CASSALDRGGEKLFF. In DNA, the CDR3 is TGTGCCAGCAGTGCACTTGACAGGGGCGGTGAAAAACTGTTTTTT.

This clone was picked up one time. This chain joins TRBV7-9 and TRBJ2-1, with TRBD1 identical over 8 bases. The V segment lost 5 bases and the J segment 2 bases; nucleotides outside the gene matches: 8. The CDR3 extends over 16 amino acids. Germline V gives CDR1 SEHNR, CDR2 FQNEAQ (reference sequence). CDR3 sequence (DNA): TGTGCCAGCAGCCCGGCGGGACAGGCCCCCTACAATGAGCAGTTCTTC. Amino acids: CASSPAGQAPYNEQFF. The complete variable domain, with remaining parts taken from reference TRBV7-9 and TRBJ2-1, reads DTGVSQNPRHKITKRGQNVTFRCDPISEHNRLYWYRQTLGQGPEFLTYFQNEAQLEKSRLLSDRFSAERPKGSFSTLEIQRTEQGDSAMYLCASSPAGQAPYNEQFFGPGTRLTVL.

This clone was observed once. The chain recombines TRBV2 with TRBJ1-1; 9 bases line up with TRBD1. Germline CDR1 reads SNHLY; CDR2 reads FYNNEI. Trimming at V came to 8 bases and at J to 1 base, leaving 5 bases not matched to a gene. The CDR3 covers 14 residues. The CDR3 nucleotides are TGTGCCAGCGACCCGGGACAGGGGAACACTGAAGCTTTCTTT. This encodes CASDPGQGNTEAFF.

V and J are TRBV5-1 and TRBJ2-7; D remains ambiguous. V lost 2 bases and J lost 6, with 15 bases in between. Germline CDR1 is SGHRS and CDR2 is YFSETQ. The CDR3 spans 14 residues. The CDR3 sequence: CASSFLPAQSEQYF. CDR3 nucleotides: TGCGCCAGCAGCTTTCTCCCTGCCCAGTCCGAGCAGTACTTC.

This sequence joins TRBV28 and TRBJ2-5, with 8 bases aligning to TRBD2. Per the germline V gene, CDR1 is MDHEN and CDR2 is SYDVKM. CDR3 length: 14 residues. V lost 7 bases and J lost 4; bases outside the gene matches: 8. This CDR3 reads CASTGSGISETQYF. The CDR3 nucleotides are TGTGCCAGCACTGGTAGCGGGATCTCAGAGACCCAGTACTTC.

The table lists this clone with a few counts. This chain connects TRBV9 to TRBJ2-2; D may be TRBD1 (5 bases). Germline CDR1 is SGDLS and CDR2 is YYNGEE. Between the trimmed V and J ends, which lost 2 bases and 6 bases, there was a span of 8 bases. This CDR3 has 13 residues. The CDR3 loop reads CASSVWTSGELFF. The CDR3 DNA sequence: TGTGCCAGCAGCGTTTGGACATCCGGGGAGCTGTTTTTT.

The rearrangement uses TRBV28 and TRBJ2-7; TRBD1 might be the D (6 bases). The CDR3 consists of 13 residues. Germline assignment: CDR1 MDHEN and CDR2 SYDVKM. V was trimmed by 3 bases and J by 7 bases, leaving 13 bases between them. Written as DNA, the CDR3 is TGTGCCAGCAGTTTTACGGACAGAGAAGAGCAGTACTTC. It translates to CASSFTDREEQYF. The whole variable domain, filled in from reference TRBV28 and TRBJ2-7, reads DVKVTQSSRYLVKRTGEKVFLECVQDMDHENMFWYRQDPGLGLRLIYFSYDVKMKEKGDIPEGYSVSREKKERFSLILESASTNQTSMYLCASSFTDREEQYFGPGTRLTVT.

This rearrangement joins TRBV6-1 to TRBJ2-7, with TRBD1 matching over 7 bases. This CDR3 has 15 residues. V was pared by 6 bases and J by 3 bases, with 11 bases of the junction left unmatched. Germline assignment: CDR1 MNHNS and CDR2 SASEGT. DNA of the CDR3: TGTGCCAGCAGGACCGGGACAGCTAACGACTACGAGCAGTACTTC. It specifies CASRTGTANDYEQYF.

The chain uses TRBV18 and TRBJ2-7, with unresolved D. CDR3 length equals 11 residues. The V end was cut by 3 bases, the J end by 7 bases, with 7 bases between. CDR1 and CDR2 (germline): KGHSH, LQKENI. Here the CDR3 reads CASSPLNEQYF. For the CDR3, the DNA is TGTGCCAGCTCACCGCTAAATGAGCAGTACTTC.

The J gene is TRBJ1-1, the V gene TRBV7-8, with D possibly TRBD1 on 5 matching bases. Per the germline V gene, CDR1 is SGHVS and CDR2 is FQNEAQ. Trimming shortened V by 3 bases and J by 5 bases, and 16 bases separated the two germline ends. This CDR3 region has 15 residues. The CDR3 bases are TGTGCCAGCAGCTTTGGGGAGGGGCGGTATACTGAAGCTTTCTTT. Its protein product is CASSFGEGRYTEAFF.

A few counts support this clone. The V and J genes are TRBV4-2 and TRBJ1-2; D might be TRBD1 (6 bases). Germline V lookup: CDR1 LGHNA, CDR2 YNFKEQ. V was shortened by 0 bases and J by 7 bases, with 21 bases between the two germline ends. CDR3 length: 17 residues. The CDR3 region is CASSQDLGGASGVGYTF. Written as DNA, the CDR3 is TGTGCCAGCAGCCAAGATCTTGGAGGCGCGTCAGGGGTTGGCTACACCTTC.